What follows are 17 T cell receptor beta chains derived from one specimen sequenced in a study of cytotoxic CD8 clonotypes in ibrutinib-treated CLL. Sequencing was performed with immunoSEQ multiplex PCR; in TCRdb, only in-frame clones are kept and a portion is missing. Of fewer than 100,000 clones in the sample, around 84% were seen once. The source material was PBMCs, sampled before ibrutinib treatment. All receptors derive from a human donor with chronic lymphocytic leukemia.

The CDR3 nucleotides are TGTGCCAGCAGCAAACCCGGGACTAGCGGTACCTACGAGCAGTACTTC. It is translated as CASSKPGTSGTYEQYF. V gene TRBV11-1 combines with J gene TRBJ2-7; 11 nucleotides align to TRBD2. V was clipped by 5 bases and J by 2 bases; unmatched bases: 8. The CDR3 runs to 16 residues. Germline CDR1 reads SGHAT; CDR2 reads FQDESV (reference sequence). Full variable domain (remainder filled in from reference TRBV11-1 and TRBJ2-7): EAEVAQSPRYKITEKSQAVAFWCDPISGHATLYWYRQILGQGPELLVQFQDESVVDDSQLPKDRFSAERLKGVDSTLKIQPAELGDSAMYLCASSKPGTSGTYEQYFGPGTRLTVT.

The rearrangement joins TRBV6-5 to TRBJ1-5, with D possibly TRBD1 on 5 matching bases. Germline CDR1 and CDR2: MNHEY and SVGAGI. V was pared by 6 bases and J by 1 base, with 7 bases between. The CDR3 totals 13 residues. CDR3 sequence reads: CASSHRSNQPQHF. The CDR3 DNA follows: TGTGCCAGCAGCCACAGGAGCAATCAGCCCCAGCATTTT.

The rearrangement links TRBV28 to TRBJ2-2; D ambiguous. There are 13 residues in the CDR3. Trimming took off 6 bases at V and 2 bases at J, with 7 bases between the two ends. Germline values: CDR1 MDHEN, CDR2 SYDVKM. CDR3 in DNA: TGTGCCAGCAGCTCGCCTAACACCGGGGAGCTGTTTTTT. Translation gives CASSSPNTGELFF.

CDR3 sequence: CASSQSGSRSEQYF. The DNA of the CDR3 is TGTGCCAGCAGCCAAAGCGGGAGTCGTAGCGAGCAGTACTTC. The chain joins TRBV6-5 to TRBJ2-7, with 8 bases lining up with TRBD2. J gave up 6 bases and V 6 bases, and 10 bases lay outside the gene matches. Germline CDR1 MNHEY, CDR2 SVGAGI. This CDR3 is built from 14 residues.

CDR3 bases: TGTGCCAGCATGGAAGCGGAAAGAACCGGGGAGCTGTTTTTT. Its protein product is CASMEAERTGELFF. The gene calls are TRBV2 and TRBJ2-2; maybe TRBD2 (5 bases). CDR3 size: 14 residues. The germline V gene has CDR1 SNHLY and CDR2 FYNNEI. V was trimmed by 7 bases and J by 5 bases, leaving 14 bases between them.

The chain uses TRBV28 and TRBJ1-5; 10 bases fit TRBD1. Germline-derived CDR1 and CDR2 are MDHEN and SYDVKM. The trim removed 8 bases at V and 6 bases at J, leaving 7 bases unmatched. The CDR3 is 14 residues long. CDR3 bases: TGTGCCAGCCTTTGGACAGGGGGAGGTCAGCCCCAGCATTTT. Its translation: CASLWTGGGQPQHF.

DNA for the CDR3: TGTGCCAGCGGTAGTCCCGATGAGCAGTTCTTC. Amino acids: CASGSPDEQFF. The chain employs TRBV9 and TRBJ2-1; no firm D call. Between the trimmed V and J ends, which lost 7 bases and 8 bases, there was a span of 10 bases. The CDR3 is 11 amino acids. CDR1 is SGDLS and CDR2 is YYNGEE in the germline V gene.

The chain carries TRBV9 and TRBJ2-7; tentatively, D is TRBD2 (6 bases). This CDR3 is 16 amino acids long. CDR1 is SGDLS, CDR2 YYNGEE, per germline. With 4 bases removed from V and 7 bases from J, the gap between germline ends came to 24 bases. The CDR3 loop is CASSSGGGGYGGEQYF. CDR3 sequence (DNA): TGTGCCAGCAGCTCCGGCGGAGGAGGATATGGAGGGGAGCAGTACTTC. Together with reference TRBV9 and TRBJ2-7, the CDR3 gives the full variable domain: DSGVTQTPKHLITATGQRVTLRCSPRSGDLSVYWYQQSLDQGLQFLIQYYNGEERAKGNILERFSAQQFPDLHSELNLSSLELGDSALYFCASSSGGGGYGGEQYFGPGTRLTVT.

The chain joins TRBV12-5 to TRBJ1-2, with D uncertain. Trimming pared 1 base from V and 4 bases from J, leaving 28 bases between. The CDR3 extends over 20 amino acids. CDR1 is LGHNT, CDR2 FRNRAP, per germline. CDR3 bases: TGTGCTAGTGGTTTGGGTCATTTGGGTAGGGATCCTAAAACAGCCTATGGCTACACCTTC. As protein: CASGLGHLGRDPKTAYGYTF.

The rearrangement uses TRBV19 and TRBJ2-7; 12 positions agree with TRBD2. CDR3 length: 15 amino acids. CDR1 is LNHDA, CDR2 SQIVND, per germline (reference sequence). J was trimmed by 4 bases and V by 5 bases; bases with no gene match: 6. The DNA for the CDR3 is TGTGCCAGTAGTCTGACTAGCGGGAGCTGGTACGAGCAGTACTTC. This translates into CASSLTSGSWYEQYF.

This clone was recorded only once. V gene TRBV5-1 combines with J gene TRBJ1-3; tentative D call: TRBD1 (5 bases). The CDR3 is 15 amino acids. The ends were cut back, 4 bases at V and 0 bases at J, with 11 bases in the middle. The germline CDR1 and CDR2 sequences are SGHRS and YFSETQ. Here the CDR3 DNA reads TGCGCCAGCAGCAGATCACAGGACTCTGGAAACACCATATATTTT. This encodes CASSRSQDSGNTIYF.

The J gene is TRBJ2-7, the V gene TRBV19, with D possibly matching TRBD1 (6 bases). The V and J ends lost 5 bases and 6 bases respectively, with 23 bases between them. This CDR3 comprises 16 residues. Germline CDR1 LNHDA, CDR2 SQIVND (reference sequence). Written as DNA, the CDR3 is TGTGCCAGTAGTTTCGGCCGGGACACTCTCCCCCTCGAGCAGTACTTC. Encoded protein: CASSFGRDTLPLEQYF.

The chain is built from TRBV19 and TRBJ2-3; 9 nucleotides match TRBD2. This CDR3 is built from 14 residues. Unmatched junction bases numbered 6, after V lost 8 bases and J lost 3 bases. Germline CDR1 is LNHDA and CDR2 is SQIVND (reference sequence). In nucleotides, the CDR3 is TGTGCCAGTGTTAGCGGGAGTTGGACAGATACGCAGTATTTT. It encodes CASVSGSWTDTQYF.

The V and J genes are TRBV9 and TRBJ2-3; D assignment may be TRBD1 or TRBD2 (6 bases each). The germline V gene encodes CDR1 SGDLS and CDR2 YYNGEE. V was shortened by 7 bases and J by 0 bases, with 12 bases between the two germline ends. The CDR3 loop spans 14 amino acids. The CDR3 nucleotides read TGTGCCAGCGGGGGGCCTTCTAGCACAGATACGCAGTATTTT. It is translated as CASGGPSSTDTQYF.

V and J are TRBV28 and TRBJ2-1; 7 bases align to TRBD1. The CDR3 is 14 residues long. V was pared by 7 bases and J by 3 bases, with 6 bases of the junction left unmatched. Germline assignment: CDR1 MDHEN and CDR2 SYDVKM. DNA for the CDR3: TGTGCCAGCACCTCGAGGGACAGCTACAATGAGCAGTTCTTC. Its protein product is CASTSRDSYNEQFF.

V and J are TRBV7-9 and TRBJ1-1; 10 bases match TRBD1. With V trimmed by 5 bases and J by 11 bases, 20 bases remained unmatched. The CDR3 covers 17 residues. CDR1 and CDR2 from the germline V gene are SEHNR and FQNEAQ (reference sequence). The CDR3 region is CASSRDLFDSDRGNAFF. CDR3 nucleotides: TGTGCCAGCAGCCGGGACCTGTTTGACTCGGACAGGGGGAATGCTTTCTTT.

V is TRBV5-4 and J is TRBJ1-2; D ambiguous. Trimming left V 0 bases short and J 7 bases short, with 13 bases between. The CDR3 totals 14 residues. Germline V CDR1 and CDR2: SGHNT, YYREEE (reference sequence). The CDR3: CASSLEAGLGGYTF. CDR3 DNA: TGTGCCAGCAGCTTGGAGGCGGGTTTAGGTGGCTACACCTTC. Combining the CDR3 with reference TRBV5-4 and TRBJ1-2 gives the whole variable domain ETGVTQSPTHLIKTRGQQVTLRCSSQSGHNTVSWYQQALGQGPQFIFQYYREEENGRGNFPPRFSGLQFPNYSSELNVNALELDDSALYLCASSLEAGLGGYTFGSGTRLTVV.